Detailed here is one T cell receptor beta chain. This clone's antigen is unknown. The input lacks base qualities; no much larger clone sits a single base away. This specimen includes other DNA sequences encoding the same CDR3. This sample is drawn from a study of shared clonotypes between healthy human individuals (dated by TCRdb to the early 2020s). About the study as a whole: Two women and three men aged 18 to 49 years were included in the cohort. Per donor, three plates each were used for CD4 naive and CD4 memory, two for CD8 naive, and one for CD8 memory. Different laboratories and diverse techniques were used to prepare libraries and sequence TCR repertoires, to increase sequencing depth and limit assay-specific biases. Between about 0.94 and 8.9 billion PBMCs per donor were obtained by leukapheresis. Blood TCR repertoires of 5 or 6 healthy adults were deeply sequenced to estimate repertoire size and the extent of clonotype sharing between individuals.

Using the deep immunoSEQ assay, multiplex PCR amplified TCR CDR3 regions from genomic DNA. For each cell subset, the extracted genomic DNA was distributed evenly across all wells of several immunoSEQ 96-well plates, and each plate served as one replicate. For sorted subsets, roughly 200 ng of genomic DNA, equivalent to 25,000 to 30,000 T cell genomes, went into each replicate PCR. The purified libraries were quantified using a Qubit 3.0 fluorometer, sized with a Bioanalyzer 2100, and then quantified again using the KAPA Library Quantification kit. Each immunoSEQ 96-well plate was sequenced on its own single-read 150-cycle Illumina NextSeq 550 flow cell. In the original analysis: Because the immunoSEQ output included only junctional sequences and no quality scores, the filtering could not be the same as the filtering used for full-length reads. To assign V/J genes and CDR3, sequences were annotated against IMGT germline references using PyIR, a Python wrapper for IgBLAST v1.9. Any read was removed if the V/J assignment was weak (E-value above 1e-6), the CDR3 was missing, or the read contained stop codons, out-of-frame junctions, or ambiguous translated residues. V3J clonotypes were defined as sequences sharing an identical inferred V gene, J gene, and CDR3 amino acid sequence. The percentage overlap between two repertoires was calculated by dividing the number of shared unique clonotypes by the size of the smaller repertoire. Three approaches were used to assess repertoire richness: RTK rarefaction, the Chao1 estimator, and Recon v2.1 estimates of unobserved clonotypes. Generation probabilities for all TCRbeta clonotypes obtained by the gDNA method from a handful of donors were computed using OLGA. Held by TCRdb, this immuneACCESS table contains in-frame sequences only and omits some clones. Under half of the omission traces to an unresolved V gene where checked; the cause of the rest is unknown. D and trimming were read from the DNA, whereas the V and J calls and clone size are those reported in that table. The sample table shows 1.4 million or so clones, and just under 99% are seen once. Approximately 0.38% of the sample rests with the top ten.

Points the paper makes about the study in general: Even with the large sequencing depth, rarefaction of the sorted-subset datasets indicated that sequencing was incomplete. Based on pairwise subsampling, the degree of clonotype sharing among donors was expected to be affected by sequencing depth. When a few donors were compared, the shared fraction of clonotypes was about 5% for naive CD4, 3% to 4% for naive CD8, roughly 2.5% for memory CD4, and roughly 0.43% for memory CD8. The genetic and exposure-history diversity represented was limited by the small number of donors. Compared with non-shared clonotypes, clonotypes shared by all four sorted-subset donors had higher generation probabilities. Sampling was restricted to blood, and TCR repertoires in tissue are likely to differ from TCR repertoires in blood. Naive subsets generally had larger estimated clonotype richness than memory subsets.

From the cysteine through the phenylalanine, the CDR3 covers 13 amino acids. The sequence is cut down to CDR3 DNA, 39 bases in frame from base 1. Cut back by 4 bases and 0 bases, the V and J ends lie 6 bases apart. In the germline V gene, CDR1 corresponds to SGHAT and CDR2 to FQNNGV. The donors were healthy, HIV-negative adults who had no recently reported acute infections or vaccinations. Every donor was a Caucasian adult residing in Nashville, Tennessee, USA. Magnetic negative selection was used to enrich CD4+ T cells, after which naive cells were positively selected on CD45RA and the negative fraction became the memory subset. After blood collection by leukapheresis, PBMCs were isolated using Ficoll-Histopaque density gradient centrifugation and then cryopreserved in the vapor phase of liquid nitrogen. Analytical flow cytometry was used to check the purity and quantity of every magnetically sorted T cell population. From each sorted fraction, genomic DNA was isolated and quantified by UV absorbance on a Nanodrop 2000c.

The sequencing sample was made of naive CD4+ T cells sorted from blood. Per the publication, the cell subset or site label means: CD45RA+ positively selected. The chain uses TRBV11-2 and TRBJ1-1; no confident D gene assignment can be made. This receptor was identified in a man in his thirties or forties in good health. The bases read TGTGCCAGCAGCTGGGGAGTGAACACTGAAGCTTTCTTT. This encodes CASSWGVNTEAFF.